Listed here are 9 T cell receptor beta chains from one sample, sequenced in a study of blood T cell repertoires in COVID-19. Produced via immunoSEQ multiplex PCR; TCRdb's table is partial and in-frame only. Among about 270,000 clones, roughly 89% were seen once, and the ten largest hold 2% to 2.5%. Source material: peripheral blood. Receptor source: a man aged 50-60 years with acute or convalescent COVID-19.

The chain uses TRBV5-1 and TRBJ2-1, with 7 bases matching TRBD1. The ends lost 0 bases at V and 1 base at J; junction bases unmatched: 1. The germline CDR1 and CDR2 sequences are SGHRS and YFSETQ. The CDR3 spans 15 residues. CDR3 loop: CASSLDRGSYNEQFF. For the CDR3, the DNA is TGCGCCAGCAGCTTGGACAGGGGTTCCTACAATGAGCAGTTCTTC.

The chain joins TRBV19 to TRBJ1-1; a possible D gene is TRBD1 (5 bases). Trimming took 3 bases from V and 0 from J, leaving 11 bases between them. CDR1 is LNHDA and CDR2 is SQIVND in the germline V gene (reference sequence). The CDR3 has 15 residues. CDR3 sequence: CASSMGPFVNTEAFF. For the CDR3, the DNA is TGTGCCAGTAGTATGGGGCCTTTTGTGAACACTGAAGCTTTCTTT.

The chain couples TRBV9 to TRBJ2-3, with 13 bases that match TRBD2. Germline lookup yields CDR1 SGDLS and CDR2 YYNGEE. The CDR3 totals 16 residues. V lost 0 bases, J lost 6 bases, and 4 bases stayed unmatched. The DNA for the CDR3 is TGTGCCAGCAGCGTAGGGACTAGCGGGGGAATTGATACGCAGTATTTT. Amino acid sequence: CASSVGTSGGIDTQYF. Complete variable domain (other parts from reference TRBV9 and TRBJ2-3): DSGVTQTPKHLITATGQRVTLRCSPRSGDLSVYWYQQSLDQGLQFLIQYYNGEERAKGNILERFSAQQFPDLHSELNLSSLELGDSALYFCASSVGTSGGIDTQYFGPGTRLTVL.

This chain joins TRBV7-9 and TRBJ1-6; TRBD1 matches at 8 bases. The trim removed 4 bases at V and 11 bases at J, leaving 4 bases unmatched. Germline V gives CDR1 SEHNR, CDR2 FQNEAQ (reference sequence). The CDR3 consists of 13 residues. The CDR3 region has the DNA TGTGCCAGCAGCTCGACAGGGGACGCACCCCTCCACTTT. Translation gives CASSSTGDAPLHF.

The V gene is TRBV30, the J gene TRBJ1-1; D not certain. This CDR3 is 12 amino acids long. V lost 4 bases and J lost 7, with 13 bases in between. From germline, CDR1 is GTSNPN and CDR2 SVGIG (reference sequence). The chain's CDR3 is CAWKTFDVEAFF. The CDR3 DNA follows: TGTGCCTGGAAGACATTCGACGTTGAAGCTTTCTTT.

The chain links TRBV5-1 to TRBJ2-5; 9 nucleotides align to TRBD1. The V gene end was trimmed by 3 bases and the J gene end by 7 bases; junction bases not matched to a gene: 7. The CDR3 runs to 14 residues. Germline CDR1 SGHRS, CDR2 YFSETQ. CDR3 in DNA: TGCGCCAGCAGCTCAGACAGGGGGGGCCGGACCCAGTACTTC. Its translation: CASSSDRGGRTQYF.

The chain has TRBV9 and TRBJ2-5; 9 nucleotides match TRBD1. The CDR3 contains 14 residues. The germline V gene encodes CDR1 SGDLS and CDR2 YYNGEE. The V and J ends lost 0 bases and 7 bases, in that order; junction bases with no gene match: 4. As DNA, the CDR3 is TGTGCCAGCAGCGTAGGACAGGGGGAAGGGACCCAGTACTTC. Translating gives CASSVGQGEGTQYF.

V and J are TRBV30 and TRBJ2-3; 9 positions agree with TRBD2. The V and J ends lost 0 bases and 8 bases, in that order; junction bases with no gene match: 18. The CDR3 totals 18 residues. Germline loops: CDR1 GTSNPN, CDR2 SVGIG (reference sequence). The DNA of the CDR3 is TGTGCCTGGAGTGTATGGGTAGGCGGGGGGGCGACGTTTGGTACGCAGTATTTT. Protein sequence: CAWSVWVGGGATFGTQYF.

This clone appeared a few times. The J gene is TRBJ1-5, the V gene TRBV6-2 or TRBV6-3; D might be TRBD1 (6 bases). The CDR3 is made up of 17 amino acids. The V gene's germline CDR1 is MNHEY and CDR2 SVGEGT. V was pared by 0 bases and J by 1 base, with 13 bases between. CDR3 sequence reads: CASSYSTGRGSNQPQHF. The DNA of the CDR3 is TGTGCCAGCAGTTACTCGACTGGGAGGGGGAGCAATCAGCCCCAGCATTTT.